This T cell receptor beta chain was observed in a study of blood T cells in healthy people across ages. In its sample, this clonotype was seen a few times. What it binds is not known. Study-level results: Estimates of total diversity, which came from one million sequenced T cells, were considered to be underestimates. The study could not conclusively compare naive and antigen-experienced cells, given its unsorted PBMCs. Long-lived and aged donors differed, with more naive CD4+ cells and higher diversity in the long-lived.

A second PCR of about 6 to 12 cycles used a sample-barcoded 5' primer and a J-beta primer mix. TCRdb processed the 5' RACE reads anew with MiXCR; each CDR3 protein has one entry. The table has some 1.7 million distinct CDR3 sequences, 28% seen once; the top ten hold less than 9.5%. PBMCs numbering at least 6.5 million were isolated per sample. The CDR3 contains 11 residues. Germline V gives CDR1 SEHNR, CDR2 FQNEAQ (reference sequence). The V segment lost 6 bases and the J segment 12 bases; nucleotides outside the gene matches: 3. V usage is TRBV7-9 and J usage is TRBJ1-4, with 8 nucleotides matching TRBD1. This receptor was obtained from a woman younger than 45 in good health. Sequencing was done on a sample of blood. The CDR3: CASRGQVQLFF. CDR3 bases: TGTGCCAGCAGGGGACAGGTCCAACTGTTTTTT.